Below are 27 T cell receptor beta chains sequenced from a single sample in a study of HIV-infected patients and healthy controls. 500 ng RNA was reverse transcribed with alpha and beta constant-region primers. Alpha and beta chain libraries were made separately by chain-specific third strand synthesis with multiplexing indices. TCRdb re-called the 5' RACE reads through MiXCR, storing one row per CDR3 protein. This sample has about 6,000 distinct CDR3 sequences, with roughly a tenth found just once. Whole blood was used without fractionation, so all unsorted peripheral T cells were included. The source was blood, collected before antiretroviral therapy. These receptors originate from an adult with HIV infection.

Relative to its sample, this clonotype is medium-sized. The chain links TRBV10-3 to TRBJ1-1; TRBD1 is a possible D gene (6 bases). Germline V gene data show CDR1 as ENHRY and CDR2 as SYGVKD. Trimming left V 2 bases short and J 2 bases short, with 12 bases between. The CDR3 covers 15 residues. The DNA for the CDR3 is TGTGCCATCAGTGAGGGACAGAGGACCAACACTGAAGCTTTCTTT. Translating it yields CAISEGQRTNTEAFF.

By frequency in the sample, this clonotype is medium-sized. The chain employs TRBV5-1 and TRBJ1-2; D call uncertain. CDR1 is SGHRS, CDR2 YFSETQ, per germline. The CDR3 totals 14 residues. Trimming took 0 bases from V and 6 from J, leaving 12 bases between them. The CDR3 DNA sequence: TGCGCCAGCAGCTTGGGTCCGCCGTTAGATGGCTACACCTTC. Translated, it gives CASSLGPPLDGYTF. The full variable domain, with the rest looked up from reference TRBV5-1 and TRBJ1-2, is KAGVTQTPRYLIKTRGQQVTLSCSPISGHRSVSWYQQTPGQGLQFLFEYFSETQRNKGNFPGRFSGRQFSNSRSEMNVSTLELGDSALYLCASSLGPPLDGYTFGSGTRLTVV.

On this clonotype: Without the conserved terminal phenylalanine or tryptophan, this CDR3 likely stems from a read error. V usage is TRBV25-1 and J usage is TRBJ2-3; D is perhaps TRBD1 (7 bases). The ends were cut back, 4 bases at V and 0 bases at J, with 17 bases in the middle. The CDR3 has 17 residues. Germline V CDR1 and CDR2: MGHDK, SYGVNS. CDR3 amino acids: CASSGGGTATSTDTQYY. CDR3 in DNA: TGTGCCAGCAGTGGGGGCGGGACAGCCACAAGCACAGATACGCAGTATTAT.

This clonotype was recorded at least ten times. This chain links TRBV3-1 with TRBJ2-7; D call uncertain. Germline V gives CDR1 LGHDT, CDR2 YNNKEL (reference sequence). The germline V and J ends were trimmed by 0 bases and 6 bases, with 9 bases remaining between them. The length of the CDR3 is 13 residues. In DNA, the CDR3 is TGTGCCAGCAGCCAAGAAGTGTTTGGCGAGCAGTACTTC. It is translated as CASSQEVFGEQYF.

The chain recombines TRBV5-1 with TRBJ1-1; weak D call: TRBD1 (6 bases). The CDR3 covers 15 residues. V lost 4 bases to trimming and J lost 2 bases, with 15 bases between them. Germline CDR1 is SGHRS and CDR2 is YFSETQ. The CDR3 loop reads CASSSWTVTNTEAFF. CDR3 coding DNA: TGCGCCAGCAGCAGCTGGACAGTTACAAACACTGAAGCTTTCTTT. Full variable domain (missing parts from reference TRBV5-1 and TRBJ1-1): KAGVTQTPRYLIKTRGQQVTLSCSPISGHRSVSWYQQTPGQGLQFLFEYFSETQRNKGNFPGRFSGRQFSNSRSEMNVSTLELGDSALYLCASSSWTVTNTEAFFGQGTRLTVV.

By share of the sample, this clonotype is medium-sized. This chain uses TRBV6-5 with TRBJ1-1; 7 nucleotides align to TRBD1. Germline CDR1 and CDR2: MNHEY and SVGAGI. The CDR3 spans 14 residues. The J segment lost 5 bases and the V segment lost 0 bases, leaving 3 bases of the junction unmatched. This chain's CDR3 is CASSYSEGATEAFF. As DNA, the CDR3 is TGTGCCAGCAGTTACTCTGAGGGGGCGACTGAAGCTTTCTTT.

This clonotype was detected ten times or more. CDR3 loop: CASSLVVTGANVLTF. CDR3 coding DNA: TGTGCCAGCAGCTTGGTAGTAACTGGGGCCAACGTCCTGACTTTC. This chain connects TRBV7-9 to TRBJ2-6; no clear D gene. Trimming pared 3 bases from V and 2 bases from J, leaving 8 bases between. There are 15 residues in the CDR3. Germline V lookup: CDR1 SEHNR, CDR2 FQNEAQ (reference sequence).

By sample share, this clonotype is medium-sized. The chain joins TRBV29-1 to TRBJ2-3, with TRBD1 matching over 7 bases. CDR1 and CDR2 from the germline V gene are SQVTM and ANQGSEA. Trimming removed 4 bases from V and 0 bases from J; junction bases left unmatched: 4. The CDR3 is 14 amino acids. The CDR3 DNA is TGCAGCGTTGGGGACAGCCTGAGCACAGATACGCAGTATTTT. This translates into CSVGDSLSTDTQYF.

The chain combines TRBV29-1 with TRBJ2-1; tentatively, D is TRBD1 or TRBD2 (6 bases each). From germline, CDR1 is SQVTM and CDR2 ANQGSEA. This CDR3 contains 15 residues. The V gene lost 7 bases and the J gene lost 7 bases, with 23 bases spanning the gap. In DNA form, the CDR3 reads TGCAGCGGACTAGGGACACCCAAGGGGAGGAATGAGCAGTTCTTC. Encoded protein: CSGLGTPKGRNEQFF.

This clonotype rates as medium-sized. The chain carries TRBV18 and TRBJ1-5, with D unclear. Germline assignment: CDR1 KGHSH and CDR2 LQKENI. There are 15 residues in the CDR3. With 3 bases removed from V and 1 base from J, the gap between germline ends came to 10 bases. As DNA, the CDR3 is TGTGCCAGCTCACCGCAGGTAGGCAGCAATCAGCCCCAGCATTTT. Its translation: CASSPQVGSNQPQHF. Full variable domain (rest looked up from reference TRBV18 and TRBJ1-5): NAGVMQNPRHLVRRRGQEARLRCSPMKGHSHVYWYRQLPEEGLKFMVYLQKENIIDESGMPKERFSAEFPKEGPSILRIQQVVRGDSAAYFCASSPQVGSNQPQHFGDGTRLSIL.

By sample share, this clonotype is medium-sized (0.01 to 0.1%). V usage is TRBV5-5 and J usage is TRBJ1-5, with a possible D match to TRBD1 (5 bases). V gave up 6 bases and J gave up 10 bases, with 20 bases separating them. The CDR3 spans 14 residues. Germline V gene data show CDR1 as SGHKS and CDR2 as YYEKEE (reference sequence). CDR3 DNA: TGTGCCAGCACCTCCGGGGGGGATCAGCGCCCCCAGCATTTT. Its protein product is CASTSGGDQRPQHF.

This clonotype is labeled medium-sized. The rearrangement joins TRBV29-1 to TRBJ2-3, with D possibly being TRBD1 (6 bases). The CDR3 consists of 14 residues. The germline V gene encodes CDR1 SQVTM and CDR2 ANQGSEA. Deletions cut 3 bases from V and 0 bases from J, with 10 bases between. The CDR3 nucleotides read TGCAGCGTTGAGACAGGACCCAGCACAGATACGCAGTATTTT. Translation gives CSVETGPSTDTQYF.

The chain combines TRBV19 with TRBJ2-4; D not resolved. CDR3 size: 12 residues. Germline CDR1 LNHDA, CDR2 SQIVND (reference sequence). V was cut by 4 bases and J by 8 bases, with 9 bases left in between. The CDR3 loop reads CASSNRGDIQYF. The CDR3 DNA reads as TGTGCCAGTAGTAACCGTGGGGACATTCAGTACTTC.

By share of the sample, this clonotype is medium-sized. The chain joins TRBV6-1 to TRBJ1-1; the D gene is possibly TRBD1 (5 bases). The CDR3 contains 17 residues. CDR1 and CDR2 (germline): MNHNS, SASEGT. Trimming shortened V by 0 bases and J by 5 bases, and 19 bases separated the two germline ends. CDR3 sequence reads: CASSEALKWGLRTEAFF. The CDR3 DNA reads as TGTGCCAGCAGTGAAGCGCTCAAATGGGGACTGAGAACTGAAGCTTTCTTT.

V and J are TRBV5-1 and TRBJ2-1, with 10 bases identical to TRBD2. J lost 2 bases, V lost 0 bases, and 2 bases had no gene match. Germline CDR1 reads SGHRS; CDR2 reads YFSETQ. This CDR3 is 16 amino acids long. CDR3 sequence reads: CASSLALAGAYNEQFF. CDR3 nucleotide sequence: TGCGCCAGCAGCTTGGCGCTAGCGGGGGCCTACAATGAGCAGTTCTTC.

V is TRBV14 and J is TRBJ2-3; D remains ambiguous. The CDR3 is 13 amino acids. The V gene's germline CDR1 is SGHDN and CDR2 FVKESK. Deletions cut 4 bases from V and 2 bases from J, with 7 bases between. CDR3 loop: CASSPGPTDTQYF. The CDR3 nucleotides read TGTGCCAGCAGCCCCGGACCCACAGATACGCAGTATTTT. Together with reference TRBV14 and TRBJ2-3, the CDR3 gives the full variable domain: EAGVTQFPSHSVIEKGQTVTLRCDPISGHDNLYWYRRVMGKEIKFLLHFVKESKQDESGMPNNRFLAERTGGTYSTLKVQPAELEDSGVYFCASSPGPTDTQYFGPGTRLTVL.

This clonotype was found a few times. This chain connects TRBV12-3 or TRBV12-4 to TRBJ2-3, with D unclear. The CDR3 length is 13 residues. CDR3 bases: TGTTCCGATGCTGGAACTAGCACAGATACGCAGTATTTT. Translated, it gives CSDAGTSTDTQYF.

By proportion, this clonotype is medium-sized. The chain combines TRBV27 with TRBJ1-1; 12 bases align to TRBD1. Trimming at V came to 5 bases and at J to 5 bases, leaving 6 bases not matched to a gene. The germline gives CDR1 MNHEY, CDR2 SMNVEV (reference sequence). This CDR3 is built from 15 residues. The CDR3 protein is CASSLGTGGMTEAFF. In DNA, the CDR3 is TGTGCCAGCAGTCTAGGGACAGGGGGCATGACTGAAGCTTTCTTT.

This clonotype ranks as large. The CDR3 DNA is TGTGCCAGCAGCTTAGGCGTAGCGGTAGAGACCCAGTACTTC. Amino acid sequence: CASSLGVAVETQYF. V usage is TRBV11-2 and J usage is TRBJ2-5; tentatively, D is TRBD2 (6 bases). This CDR3 has 14 residues. The V end lost 1 base, the J end lost 4 bases, and 10 bases lay between the germline ends. CDR1 and CDR2 (germline): SGHAT, FQNNGV. The whole variable domain, remainder taken from reference TRBV11-2 and TRBJ2-5, is EAGVAQSPRYKIIEKRQSVAFWCNPISGHATLYWYQQILGQGPKLLIQFQNNGVVDDSQLPKDRFSAERLKGVDSTLKIQPAKLEDSAVYLCASSLGVAVETQYFGPGTRLLVL.

This clonotype was seen a few times. This chain links TRBV19 with TRBJ2-1, with D perhaps matching TRBD2 (7 bases). Per germline, CDR1 LNHDA and CDR2 SQIVND (reference sequence). The CDR3 has 14 amino acids. V shed 0 bases and J shed 10 bases, with 13 bases lying between them. The DNA of the CDR3 is TGTGCCAGTAGTATAGATGGGGGGGCGGGAGAGCAGTTCTTC. Amino acids: CASSIDGGAGEQFF.

Within the sample, this clonotype is medium-sized. The rearrangement uses TRBV10-3 and TRBJ2-7; weak D call: TRBD2 (5 bases). Trimming left V 6 bases short and J 1 base short, with 7 bases between. The length of the CDR3 is 12 residues. CDR1 and CDR2 (germline): ENHRY, SYGVKD. The CDR3 coding sequence is TGTGCCATCAGGGGAGTTTCCTACGAGCAGTACTTC. It specifies CAIRGVSYEQYF.

This clonotype is categorized as medium-sized. The V and J genes are TRBV19 and TRBJ1-1, with TRBD1 matching 9 bases. From germline, CDR1 is LNHDA and CDR2 SQIVND (reference sequence). This CDR3 has 17 amino acids. V lost 4 bases to trimming and J lost 4 bases; unmatched junction nucleotides: 13. The CDR3 is CASSSLGTGKVGTEAFF. CDR3 sequence (DNA): TGTGCCAGTAGTAGCCTCGGGACAGGGAAGGTCGGCACTGAAGCTTTCTTT. Drawing the rest from reference TRBV19 and TRBJ1-1, the complete variable domain is DGGITQSPKYLFRKEGQNVTLSCEQNLNHDAMYWYRQDPGQGLRLIYYSQIVNDFQKGDIAEGYSVSREKKESFPLTVTSAQKNPTAFYLCASSSLGTGKVGTEAFFGQGTRLTVV.

Ten or more counts support this clonotype. The rearrangement links TRBV6-1 to TRBJ1-4; no clear D gene. The germline gives CDR1 MNHNS, CDR2 SASEGT. V was pared by 6 bases and J by 8 bases, with 31 bases between. The CDR3 spans 19 residues. The CDR3, as DNA: TGTGCCAGCAGGAAGGACTCAGTTAGACCCCTCGTGAGGGAGGAAAAACTGTTTTTT. Translated: CASRKDSVRPLVREEKLFF.

This clonotype was seen a handful of times. This chain uses TRBV12-3 or TRBV12-4 with TRBJ1-4; D may be TRBD1 (5 bases). V was pared by 6 bases and J by 8 bases, with 22 bases between. This CDR3 region has 16 residues. The CDR3 region has the DNA TGTGCCAGCAGCCCGGGCGGGACTGCCCTACGGGAAAAACTGTTTTTT. Its protein is CASSPGGTALREKLFF.

This clonotype is deemed medium-sized. This chain uses TRBV28 with TRBJ2-7; D tentatively fits TRBD1 or TRBD2 (7 bases each). The V end was cut by 2 bases, the J end by 2 bases, with 13 bases between. This CDR3 spans 15 amino acids. Per the germline V gene, CDR1 is MDHEN and CDR2 is SYDVKM. For the CDR3, the DNA is TGTGCCAGCAGTTTAGGGCAGGGGGGGCCCTACGAGCAGTACTTC. Its translation is CASSLGQGGPYEQYF.

By frequency in the sample, this clonotype is medium-sized. The chain has TRBV11-2 and TRBJ1-1; D remains ambiguous. CDR1 SGHAT and CDR2 FQNNGV come from the germline V gene. Trimming took 1 base from V and 4 from J, leaving 16 bases between them. This CDR3 comprises 16 residues. The CDR3 here is CASSLVSKLGGTEAFF. The CDR3 region has the DNA TGTGCCAGCAGCTTAGTCTCGAAGTTGGGCGGCACTGAAGCTTTCTTT.

This clonotype was counted ten times or more. The V and J genes are TRBV11-2 and TRBJ2-7; D perhaps matches TRBD2 (5 bases). The V end lost 1 base, the J end lost 4 bases, and 8 bases lay between the germline ends. Germline V lookup: CDR1 SGHAT, CDR2 FQNNGV. CDR3 length: 13 residues. CDR3 bases: TGTGCCAGCAGCTTAGGGACTCGGTACGAGCAGTACTTC. Amino acids: CASSLGTRYEQYF.